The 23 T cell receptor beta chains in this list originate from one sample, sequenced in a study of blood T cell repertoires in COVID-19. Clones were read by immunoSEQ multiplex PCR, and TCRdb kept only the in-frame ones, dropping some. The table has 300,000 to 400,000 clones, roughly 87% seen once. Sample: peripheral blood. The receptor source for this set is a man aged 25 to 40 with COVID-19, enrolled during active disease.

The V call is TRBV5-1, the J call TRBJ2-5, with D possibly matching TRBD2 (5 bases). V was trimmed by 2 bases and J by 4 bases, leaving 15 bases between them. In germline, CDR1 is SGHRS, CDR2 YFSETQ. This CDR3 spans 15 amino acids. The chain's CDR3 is CASSLPPGSVETQYF. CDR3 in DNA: TGCGCCAGCAGCTTACCTCCGGGGAGTGTAGAGACCCAGTACTTC.

In nucleotides, the CDR3 is TGTGCCACCAGTGATTTGACAGGAGACACAGATACGCAGTATTTT. The encoded protein is CATSDLTGDTDTQYF. The V and J genes are TRBV24-1 and TRBJ2-3; D perhaps matches TRBD1 (5 bases). V was shortened by 0 bases and J by 2 bases, with 8 bases between the two germline ends. The CDR3 runs to 15 residues. Per germline, CDR1 KGHDR and CDR2 SFDVKD.

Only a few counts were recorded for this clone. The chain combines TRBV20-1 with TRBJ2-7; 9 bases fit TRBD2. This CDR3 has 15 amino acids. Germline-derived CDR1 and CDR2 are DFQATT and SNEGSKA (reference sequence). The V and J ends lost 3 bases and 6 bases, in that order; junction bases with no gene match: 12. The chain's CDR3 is CSASPASGTSGEQYF. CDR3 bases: TGCAGTGCTAGTCCGGCTAGCGGGACTTCGGGCGAGCAGTACTTC.

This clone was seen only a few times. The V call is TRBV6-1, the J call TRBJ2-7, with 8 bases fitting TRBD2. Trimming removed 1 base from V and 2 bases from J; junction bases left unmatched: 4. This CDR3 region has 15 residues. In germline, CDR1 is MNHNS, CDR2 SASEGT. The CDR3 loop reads CASSEGLAGPYEQYF. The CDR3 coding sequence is TGTGCCAGCAGTGAAGGGTTAGCGGGACCCTACGAGCAGTACTTC.

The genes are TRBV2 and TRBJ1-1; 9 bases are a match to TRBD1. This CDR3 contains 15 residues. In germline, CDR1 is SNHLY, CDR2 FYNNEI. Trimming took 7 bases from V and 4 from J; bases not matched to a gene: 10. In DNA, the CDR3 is TGTGCCAGCATCGGACAGGGGACCCTGGGCACTGAAGCTTTCTTT. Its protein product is CASIGQGTLGTEAFF.

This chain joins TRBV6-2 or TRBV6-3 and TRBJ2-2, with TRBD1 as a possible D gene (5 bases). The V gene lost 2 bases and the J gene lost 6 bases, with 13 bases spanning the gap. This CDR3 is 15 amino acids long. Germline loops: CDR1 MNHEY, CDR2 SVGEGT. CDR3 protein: CASSYGRPRAGELFF. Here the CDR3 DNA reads TGTGCCAGCAGTTACGGCCGCCCCAGGGCCGGGGAGCTGTTTTTT.

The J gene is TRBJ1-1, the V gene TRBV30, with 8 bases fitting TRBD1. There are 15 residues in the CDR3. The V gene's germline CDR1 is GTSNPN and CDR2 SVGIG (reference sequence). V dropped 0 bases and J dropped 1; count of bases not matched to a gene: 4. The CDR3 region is CAWSVGQGKNTEAFF. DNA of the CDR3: TGTGCCTGGAGTGTCGGACAGGGCAAGAACACTGAAGCTTTCTTT.

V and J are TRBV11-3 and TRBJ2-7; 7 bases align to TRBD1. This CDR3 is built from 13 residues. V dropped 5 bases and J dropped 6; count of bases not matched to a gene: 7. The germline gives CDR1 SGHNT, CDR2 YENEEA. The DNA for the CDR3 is TGTGCCAGCAGCCTTCGACAGGGTGGCGAGCAGTACTTC. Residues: CASSLRQGGEQYF.

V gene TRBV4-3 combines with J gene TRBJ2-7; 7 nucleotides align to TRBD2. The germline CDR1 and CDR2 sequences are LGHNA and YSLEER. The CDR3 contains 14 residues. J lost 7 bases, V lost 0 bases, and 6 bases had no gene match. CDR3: CASSQEWGGREQYF. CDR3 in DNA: TGCGCCAGCAGCCAAGAATGGGGGGGAAGGGAGCAGTACTTC.

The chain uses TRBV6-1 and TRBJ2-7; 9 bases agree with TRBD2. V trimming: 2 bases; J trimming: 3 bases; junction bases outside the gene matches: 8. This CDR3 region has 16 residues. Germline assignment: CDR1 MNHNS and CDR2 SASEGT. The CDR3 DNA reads TGTGCCAGCAGTGAATGGGCTAGCGGGACGCTCTACGAGCAGTACTTC. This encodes CASSEWASGTLYEQYF.

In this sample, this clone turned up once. The CDR3 loop is CASIPTSGGSPYEQYF. CDR3 bases: TGTGCCAGCATCCCGACTAGCGGGGGATCCCCCTACGAGCAGTACTTC. This rearrangement joins TRBV6-2 or TRBV6-3 to TRBJ2-7; the match to TRBD2 covers 12 bases. The CDR3 has 16 residues. V dropped 7 bases and J dropped 2; count of bases not matched to a gene: 9. Germline V gives CDR1 MNHEY, CDR2 SVGEGT.

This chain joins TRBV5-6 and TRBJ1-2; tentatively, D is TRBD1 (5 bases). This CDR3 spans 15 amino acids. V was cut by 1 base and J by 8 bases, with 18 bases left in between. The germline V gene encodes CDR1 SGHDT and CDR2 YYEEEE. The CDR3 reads CASSLRGQVRKGYTF. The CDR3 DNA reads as TGTGCCAGCAGCTTGCGTGGACAAGTAAGAAAAGGCTACACCTTC.

CDR3 amino acids: CASSQGTSGSSYEQYF. The CDR3 DNA follows: TGTGCCAGCAGCCAAGGGACTAGCGGGAGCTCCTACGAGCAGTACTTC. The V gene is TRBV4-2, the J gene TRBJ2-7; TRBD2 agrees at 13 bases. The CDR3 contains 16 residues. CDR1 is LGHNA, CDR2 YNFKEQ, per germline. Trimming at V came to 1 base and at J to 0 bases, leaving 0 bases not matched to a gene.

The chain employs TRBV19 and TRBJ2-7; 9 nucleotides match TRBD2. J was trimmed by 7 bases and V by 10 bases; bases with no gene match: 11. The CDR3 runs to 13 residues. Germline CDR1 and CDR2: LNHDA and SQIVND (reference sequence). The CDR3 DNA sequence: TGTGCCACGGGGGGGACTAGCCGTCGAGAGCAGTACTTC. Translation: CATGGTSRREQYF.

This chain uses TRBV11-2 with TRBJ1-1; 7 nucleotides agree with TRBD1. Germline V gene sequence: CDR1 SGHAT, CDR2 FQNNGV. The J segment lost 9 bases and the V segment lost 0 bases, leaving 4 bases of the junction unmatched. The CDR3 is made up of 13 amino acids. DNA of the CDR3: TGTGCCAGCAGCTTAGAGACAGGGTCCCAAGCTTTCTTT. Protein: CASSLETGSQAFF.

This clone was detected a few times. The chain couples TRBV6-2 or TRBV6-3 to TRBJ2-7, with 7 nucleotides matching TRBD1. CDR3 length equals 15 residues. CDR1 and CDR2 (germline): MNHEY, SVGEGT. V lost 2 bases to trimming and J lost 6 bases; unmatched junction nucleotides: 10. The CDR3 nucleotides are TGTGCCAGCAGTTACATCGGACAGGAGGAGGTCGAGCAGTACTTC. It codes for CASSYIGQEEVEQYF.

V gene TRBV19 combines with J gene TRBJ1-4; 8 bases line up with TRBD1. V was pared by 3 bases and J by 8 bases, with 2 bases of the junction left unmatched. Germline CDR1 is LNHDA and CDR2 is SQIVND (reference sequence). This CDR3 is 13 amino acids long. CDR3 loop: CASSMDREEKLFF. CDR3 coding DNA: TGTGCCAGTAGTATGGACAGGGAGGAAAAACTGTTTTTT.

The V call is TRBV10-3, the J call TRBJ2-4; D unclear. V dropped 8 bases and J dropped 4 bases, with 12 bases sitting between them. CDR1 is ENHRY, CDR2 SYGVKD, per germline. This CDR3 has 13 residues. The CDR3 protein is CAILGSEKNIQYF. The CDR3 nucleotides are TGTGCCATCCTCGGGTCAGAGAAAAACATTCAGTACTTC.

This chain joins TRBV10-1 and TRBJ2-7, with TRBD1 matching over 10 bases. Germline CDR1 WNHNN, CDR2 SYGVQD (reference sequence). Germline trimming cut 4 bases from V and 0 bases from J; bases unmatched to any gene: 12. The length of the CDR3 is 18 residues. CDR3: CASSALIYRDRGSYEQYF. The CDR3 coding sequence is TGCGCCAGCAGTGCATTAATTTACCGGGACAGGGGCTCCTACGAGCAGTACTTC.

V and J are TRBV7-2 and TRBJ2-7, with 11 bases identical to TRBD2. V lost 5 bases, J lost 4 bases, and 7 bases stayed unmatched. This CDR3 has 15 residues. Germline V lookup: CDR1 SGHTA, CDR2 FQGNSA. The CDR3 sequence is CASSETSGSQYEQYF. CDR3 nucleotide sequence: TGTGCCAGCAGCGAAACTAGCGGGAGTCAATACGAGCAGTACTTC.

CDR3 sequence (DNA): TGTGCCAGCAGCGGTGGGACAGGGGCCGTCTCCTACGAGCAGTACTTC. This translates into CASSGGTGAVSYEQYF. The chain links TRBV5-8 to TRBJ2-7; the match to TRBD1 covers 10 bases. CDR3 length: 16 amino acids. Losses at the gene ends were 4 bases for V and 0 bases for J; bases not matched to a gene: 7. The V gene's germline CDR1 is SGHTS and CDR2 YDEGEE.

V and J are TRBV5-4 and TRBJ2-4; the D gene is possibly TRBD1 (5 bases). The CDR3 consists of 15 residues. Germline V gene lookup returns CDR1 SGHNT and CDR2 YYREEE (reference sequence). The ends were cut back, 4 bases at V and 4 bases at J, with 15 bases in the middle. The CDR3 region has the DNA TGTGCCAGCAGCGGAACCGCAGGGTTGAAAAACATTCAGTACTTC. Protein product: CASSGTAGLKNIQYF.

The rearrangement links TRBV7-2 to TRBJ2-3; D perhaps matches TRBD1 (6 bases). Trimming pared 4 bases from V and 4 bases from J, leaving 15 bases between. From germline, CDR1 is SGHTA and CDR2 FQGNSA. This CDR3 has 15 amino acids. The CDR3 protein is CASSWTAVRADTQYF. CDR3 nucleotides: TGTGCCAGCAGCTGGACAGCAGTACGGGCAGATACGCAGTATTTT.